This T cell receptor (beta chain) comes out of a study of blood T cell repertoires in COVID-19. Study as a whole: Collection of acute and convalescent COVID-19 samples took place in the United States, Italy and Spain.

After removal of 1 base from V and 1 base from J, the junction contained 11 bases not matched to a gene. Per germline, CDR1 GTSNPN and CDR2 SVGIG (reference sequence). The CDR3 contains 17 residues. Participants' reported clinical history set cohort assignment. In the authors' workflow: From reference gene primer amplification, estimates of nucleated cell counts were derived. Clones were read by immunoSEQ multiplex PCR, and TCRdb kept only the in-frame ones, dropping some. V, J and clone size are taken as reported in that table, and D and trimming were inferred from the DNA itself. The repertoire consists of 170,000 or so clones, with about 90% occurring once and the leading ten covering 7%.

The sequenced sample was PBMCs or T cells enriched from blood (not recorded which). This clonotype was sampled from a woman in her forties or fifties who had recovered from COVID-19. The chain couples TRBV30 to TRBJ2-7, with 9 bases fitting TRBD1. The CDR3 DNA follows: TGTGCCTGGAGTGCACCAACCGGGACAGGGATATCCTACGAGCAGTACTTC. Translation: CAWSAPTGTGISYEQYF.